This TCR beta chain was sequenced for a study of blood T cell repertoires in COVID-19. Trimming stripped 3 bases from V and 10 bases from J, with 9 bases between. Germline V CDR1 and CDR2: MNHEY, SMNVEV (reference sequence). The CDR3 length is 12 residues. There are a few counts of this clone. The repertoire was sequenced with immunoSEQ multiplex PCR; TCRdb's copy has only in-frame clones and lacks some. The table records roughly 200,000 clones, about 83% of them present only once. The receptor was derived from a woman younger than 45 with COVID-19, enrolled during active disease. Material: peripheral blood. The rearrangement joins TRBV27 to TRBJ1-4; D unclear. The CDR3 protein is CASSFLEGKLFF. DNA of the CDR3: TGTGCCAGCAGTTTCCTAGAAGGAAAACTGTTTTTT.